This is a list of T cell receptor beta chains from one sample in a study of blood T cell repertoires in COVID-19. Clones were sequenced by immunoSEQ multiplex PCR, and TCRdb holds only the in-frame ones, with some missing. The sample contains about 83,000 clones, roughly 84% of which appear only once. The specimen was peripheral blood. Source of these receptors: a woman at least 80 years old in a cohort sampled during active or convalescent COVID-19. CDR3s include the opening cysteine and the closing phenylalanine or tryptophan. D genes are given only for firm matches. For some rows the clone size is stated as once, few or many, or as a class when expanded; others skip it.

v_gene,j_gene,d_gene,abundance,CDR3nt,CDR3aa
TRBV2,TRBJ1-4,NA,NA,TGTGCCAGCAGTGAAAGTCTGGGGGGGGAAAAACTGTTTTTT,CASSESLGGEKLFF
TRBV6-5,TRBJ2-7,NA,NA,TGTGCCAGCAGTAAGGGTGGACTGCTCTACGAGCAGTACTTC,CASSKGGLLYEQYF
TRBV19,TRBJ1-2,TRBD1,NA,TGTGCCAGCAGGACAGGGGGCTTCTATGGCTACACCTTC,CASRTGGFYGYTF
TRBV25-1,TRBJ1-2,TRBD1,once,TGTGCCAGCAGTGGGACAGGGCTCTATGGCTACACCTTC,CASSGTGLYGYTF
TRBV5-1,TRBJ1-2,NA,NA,TGCGCCAGCAGCTTGGATCAGGGGATTGATGGCTACACCTTC,CASSLDQGIDGYTF
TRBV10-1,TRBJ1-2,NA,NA,TGCGCCAGCAGTGAAAAGGGGGTCTGTCAGGGCTACACCTTC,CASSEKGVCQGYTF
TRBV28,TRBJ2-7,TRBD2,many,TGTGCCAGCAGTTTACTTAGACTAGCTAAACACGAGCAGTACTTC,CASSLLRLAKHEQYF
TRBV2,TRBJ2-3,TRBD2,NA,TGTGCCAGCAGCCCGGGACTAGCGGCAGATACGCAGTATTTT,CASSPGLAADTQYF
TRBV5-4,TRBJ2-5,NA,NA,TGTGCCTTAGGCCCGGGGGTACAAGAGACCCAGTACTTC,CALGPGVQETQYF
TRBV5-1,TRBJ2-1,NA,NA,TGCGCCAGCAGCTTGGTAGTGAACAATGAGCAGTTCTTC,CASSLVVNNEQFF
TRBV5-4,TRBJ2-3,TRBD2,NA,TGTGCCAGCAGCCCCAAACTAGCGGGAAGCACAGATACGCAGTATTTT,CASSPKLAGSTDTQYF
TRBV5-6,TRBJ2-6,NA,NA,TGTGCCAGCAGCCCGGATGAGGCTGGGGCCAACGTCCTGACTTTC,CASSPDEAGANVLTF
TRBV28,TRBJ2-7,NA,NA,TGTGCCAGCACCGCAGGAAGGAACTCCTACGAGCAGTACTTC,CASTAGRNSYEQYF
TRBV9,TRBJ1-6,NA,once,TGTGCCAGCAGCGTAGGGAATAGGGGTTTACCCCTCCACTTT,CASSVGNRGLPLHF
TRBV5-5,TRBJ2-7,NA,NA,TGTGCCAGCAGCTTGGCCTGGGGCCACGAGCAGTACTTC,CASSLAWGHEQYF
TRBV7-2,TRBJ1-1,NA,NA,TGTGCCAGCAGCTACAGGGTAGACACTGAAGCTTTCTTT,CASSYRVDTEAFF
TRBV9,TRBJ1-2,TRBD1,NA,TGTGCCAGCAGCGCAGGGGGCCATGGCTACACCTTC,CASSAGGHGYTF
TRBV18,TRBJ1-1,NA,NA,TGTGCCAGCTCACCACCCTACAGGAACACTGAAGCTTTCTTT,CASSPPYRNTEAFF
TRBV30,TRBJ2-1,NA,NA,TGTGCCTGGAGTGTAATTTTTACGGCAGGGTTAGTCTTC,CAWSVIFTAGLVF
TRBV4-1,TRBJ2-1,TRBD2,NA,TGCGCCAGCAGCCAAGAAGGGTCCCAGCGGGAACGGTTCTTC,CASSQEGSQRERFF
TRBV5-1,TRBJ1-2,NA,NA,TGCGCCAGCAGCTTGACAGCCAATAACTATGGCTACACCTTC,CASSLTANNYGYTF
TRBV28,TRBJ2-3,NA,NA,TGTGCCACCCTCCCCGCAGGGAGGTTTATGACAGATACGCAGTATTTT,CATLPAGRFMTDTQYF
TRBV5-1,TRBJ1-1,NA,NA,TGCGCCAGCAGCTTGGTAACGGACGGGGGAACAGAAGCTTTCTTT,CASSLVTDGGTEAFF
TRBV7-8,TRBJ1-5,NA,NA,TGTGCCAGCAGCTTAGAGGACAGATATCAGCCCCAGCATTTT,CASSLEDRYQPQHF
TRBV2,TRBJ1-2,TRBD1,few,TGTGCCAGCAGTGGCGACCCGGGACAGCCAGATAACTATGGCTACACCTTC,CASSGDPGQPDNYGYTF
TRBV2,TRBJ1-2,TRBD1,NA,TGTGCCAGCAGACCCACCGGGACAGGGGCGCATGGCTACACCTTC,CASRPTGTGAHGYTF
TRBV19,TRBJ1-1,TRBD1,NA,TGTGCCAGTACCGCCAGGGACAGGATGAACACTGAAGCTTTCTTT,CASTARDRMNTEAFF
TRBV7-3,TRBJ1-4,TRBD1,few,TGTGCCAGCAGCCTGACAGGGGGAACTAATGAAAAACTGTTTTTT,CASSLTGGTNEKLFF
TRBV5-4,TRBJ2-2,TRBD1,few,TGTGCCAGCAGACCCGGGACAGATTATGTCGGGGAGCTGTTTTTT,CASRPGTDYVGELFF
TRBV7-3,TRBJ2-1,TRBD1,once,TGTGCCAGCAGCCGAGGACAGGGGGCGGGTAATGAGCAGTTCTTC,CASSRGQGAGNEQFF